This TCR beta chain was documented in a study of vaccination effects on CD4 cells after COVID-19. Study-wide points: After vaccination, at late timepoints, clones induced by infection and by vaccine contracted markedly.

The repertoire was sequenced with immunoSEQ multiplex PCR; TCRdb's copy has only in-frame clones and lacks some. Of some 74,000 clones listed, 81% are singletons. Sequencing followed a ViraFEST assay step that expanded antigen-specific CD4+ T cells with viral peptide pools. The authors isolated CD4+ T cells after about eleven days of culture. Vaccination of participants consisted of two doses of either the BNT162b2 or mRNA-1273 vaccine. As to this clone: Its antigen is still unknown.

The CDR3 sequence is 13 residues long. Trimming pared 5 bases from V and 8 bases from J, leaving 12 bases between. Germline V lookup: CDR1 LNHNV, CDR2 YYDKDF (reference sequence). Sequenced here: CD4+ T cells from PBMCs cultured with HCoV-229E spike peptides, sampled after COVID-19 vaccination. The rearrangement joins TRBV15 to TRBJ1-4, with unresolved D. The TCR was taken from a human donor who received a COVID-19 vaccine. The CDR3 protein is CATSLSGVEKLFF. The DNA of the CDR3 is TGTGCCACCAGCTTGTCAGGAGTCGAAAAACTGTTTTTT.